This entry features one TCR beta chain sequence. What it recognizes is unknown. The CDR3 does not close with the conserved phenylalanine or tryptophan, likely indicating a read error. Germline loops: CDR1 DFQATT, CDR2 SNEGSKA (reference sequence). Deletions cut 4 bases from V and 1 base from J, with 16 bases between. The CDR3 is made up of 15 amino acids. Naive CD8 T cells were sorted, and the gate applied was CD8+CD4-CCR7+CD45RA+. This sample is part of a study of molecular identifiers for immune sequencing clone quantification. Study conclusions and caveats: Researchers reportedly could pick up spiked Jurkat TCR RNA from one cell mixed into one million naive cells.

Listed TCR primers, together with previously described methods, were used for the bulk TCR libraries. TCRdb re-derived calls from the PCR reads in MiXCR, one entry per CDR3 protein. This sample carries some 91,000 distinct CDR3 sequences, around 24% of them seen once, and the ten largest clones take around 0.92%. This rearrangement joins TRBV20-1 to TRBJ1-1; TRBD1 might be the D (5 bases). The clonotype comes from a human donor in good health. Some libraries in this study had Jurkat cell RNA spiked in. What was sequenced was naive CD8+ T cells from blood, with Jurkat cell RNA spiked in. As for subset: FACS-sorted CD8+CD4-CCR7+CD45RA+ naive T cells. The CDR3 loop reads CSAKEIYGQNTEAFL. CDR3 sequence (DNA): TGCAGTGCTAAAGAAATCTACGGACAGAACACTGAAGCTTTCCTT.